The clone carrying this TCR beta chain was counted only a few times. Assembly of TCR beta libraries relied on iRepertoire HTBI primers together with Arm-PCR of CDR3 regions. A single record per CDR3 protein comes from TCRdb applying MiXCR to the multiplex PCR reads. The sample contains about 460,000 distinct CDR3 sequences, 13% to 15% of which appear only once. This sample was included in a study of regulatory T cells in long-lasting Graves disease. Stated time point: newly diagnosed GD, antithyroid drugs for less than 3 months. Preparation of the TCR library used RNA extracted from PBMCs. V lost 2 bases to trimming and J lost 9 bases; unmatched junction nucleotides: 7. CDR3 length: 16 amino acids. The germline V gene has CDR1 SGHAT and CDR2 FQDESV (reference sequence). The data also belong to a second study, concerning T cells in Graves' hyperthyroidism and ophthalmopathy.

The source of this sequence is a woman aged 50 to 60 with Graves disease. Source: peripheral blood mononuclear cells (PBMCs), taken at new diagnosis, from a patient treated with antithyroid drugs. V and J are TRBV11-1 and TRBJ2-4, with 13 bases lining up with TRBD2. CDR3 protein: CASSLWTSGSGGIQYF. The DNA for the CDR3 is TGTGCCAGCAGCTTATGGACTAGCGGGAGTGGAGGCATTCAGTACTTC.